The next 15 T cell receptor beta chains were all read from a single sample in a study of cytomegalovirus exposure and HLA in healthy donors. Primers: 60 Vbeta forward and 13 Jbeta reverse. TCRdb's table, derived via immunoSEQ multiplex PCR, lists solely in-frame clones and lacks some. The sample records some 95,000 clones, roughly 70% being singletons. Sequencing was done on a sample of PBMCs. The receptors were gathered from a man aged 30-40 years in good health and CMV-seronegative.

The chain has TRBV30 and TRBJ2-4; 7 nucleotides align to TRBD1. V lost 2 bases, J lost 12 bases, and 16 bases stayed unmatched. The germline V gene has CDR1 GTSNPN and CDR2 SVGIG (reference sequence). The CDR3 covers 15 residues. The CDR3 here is CAWSTGAQVLDGQYF. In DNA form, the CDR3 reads TGTGCCTGGAGTACAGGGGCCCAGGTGCTCGACGGTCAGTACTTC.

CDR3: CASSSGGTGTDTQYF. The DNA of the CDR3 is TGTGCCAGCAGCTCGGGGGGGACGGGCACAGATACGCAGTATTTT. The V call is TRBV28, the J call TRBJ2-3; 8 bases line up with TRBD2. Looked up from germline, CDR1 is MDHEN and CDR2 is SYDVKM. CDR3 size: 15 residues. V dropped 6 bases and J dropped 1; count of bases not matched to a gene: 6.

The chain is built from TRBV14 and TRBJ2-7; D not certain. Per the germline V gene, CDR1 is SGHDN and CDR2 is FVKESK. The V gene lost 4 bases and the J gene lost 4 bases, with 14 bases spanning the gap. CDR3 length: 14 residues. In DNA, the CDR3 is TGTGCCAGCAGCCCAAATACTATCGGGTACGAGCAGTACTTC. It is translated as CASSPNTIGYEQYF.

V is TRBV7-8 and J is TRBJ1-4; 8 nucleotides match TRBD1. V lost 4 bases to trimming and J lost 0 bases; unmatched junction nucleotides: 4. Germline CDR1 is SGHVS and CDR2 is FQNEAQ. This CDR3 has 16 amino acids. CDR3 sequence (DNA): TGTGCCAGCAGCTGGACAGGGTTGGCAACTAATGAAAAACTGTTTTTT. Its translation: CASSWTGLATNEKLFF.

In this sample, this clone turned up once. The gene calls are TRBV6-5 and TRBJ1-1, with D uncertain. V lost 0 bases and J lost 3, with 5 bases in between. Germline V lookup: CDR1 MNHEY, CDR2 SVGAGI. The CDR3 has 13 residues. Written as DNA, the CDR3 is TGTGCCAGCAGTTACTCGCAGGACACTGAAGCTTTCTTT. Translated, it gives CASSYSQDTEAFF.

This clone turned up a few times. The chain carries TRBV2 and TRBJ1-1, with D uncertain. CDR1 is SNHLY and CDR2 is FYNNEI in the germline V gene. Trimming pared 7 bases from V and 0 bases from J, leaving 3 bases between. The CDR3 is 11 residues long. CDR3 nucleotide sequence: TGTGCCAGCACCATGAACACTGAAGCTTTCTTT. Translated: CASTMNTEAFF.

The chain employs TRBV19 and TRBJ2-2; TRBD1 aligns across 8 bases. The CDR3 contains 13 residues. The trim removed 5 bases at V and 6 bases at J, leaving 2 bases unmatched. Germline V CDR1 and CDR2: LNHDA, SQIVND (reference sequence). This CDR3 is CASSVQGAGELFF. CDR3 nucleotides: TGTGCCAGTAGTGTACAGGGGGCCGGGGAGCTGTTTTTT.

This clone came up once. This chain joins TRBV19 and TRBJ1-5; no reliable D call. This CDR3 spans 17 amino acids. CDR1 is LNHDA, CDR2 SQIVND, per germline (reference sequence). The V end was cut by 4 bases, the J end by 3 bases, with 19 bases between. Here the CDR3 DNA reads TGTGCCAGTAGTACGATTCCTAAAAAGGCGGTCAATCAGCCCCAGCATTTT. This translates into CASSTIPKKAVNQPQHF.

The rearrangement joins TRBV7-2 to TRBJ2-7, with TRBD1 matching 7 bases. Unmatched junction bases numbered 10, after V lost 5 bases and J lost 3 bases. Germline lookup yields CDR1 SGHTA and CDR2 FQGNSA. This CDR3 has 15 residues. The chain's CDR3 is CASSKIGTDFYEQYF. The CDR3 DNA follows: TGTGCCAGCAGCAAGATCGGGACAGACTTCTACGAGCAGTACTTC.

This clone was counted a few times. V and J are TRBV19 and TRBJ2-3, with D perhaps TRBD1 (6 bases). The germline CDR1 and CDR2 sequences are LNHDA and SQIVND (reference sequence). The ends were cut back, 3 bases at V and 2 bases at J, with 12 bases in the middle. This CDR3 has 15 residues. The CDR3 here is CASSIFPGATDTQYF. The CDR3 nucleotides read TGTGCCAGTAGTATTTTTCCAGGGGCCACAGATACGCAGTATTTT. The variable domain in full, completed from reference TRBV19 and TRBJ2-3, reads DGGITQSPKYLFRKEGQNVTLSCEQNLNHDAMYWYRQDPGQGLRLIYYSQIVNDFQKGDIAEGYSVSREKKESFPLTVTSAQKNPTAFYLCASSIFPGATDTQYFGPGTRLTVL.

CDR3 bases: TGTGCCAGCAGCTTCACACCCTTAAGGGGAGGGAAATACAATGAGCAGTTCTTC. This translates into CASSFTPLRGGKYNEQFF. This chain connects TRBV7-8 to TRBJ2-1, with 7 bases lining up with TRBD2. This CDR3 has 18 amino acids. Germline assignment: CDR1 SGHVS and CDR2 FQNEAQ. The J segment lost 4 bases and the V segment lost 3 bases, leaving 15 bases of the junction unmatched.

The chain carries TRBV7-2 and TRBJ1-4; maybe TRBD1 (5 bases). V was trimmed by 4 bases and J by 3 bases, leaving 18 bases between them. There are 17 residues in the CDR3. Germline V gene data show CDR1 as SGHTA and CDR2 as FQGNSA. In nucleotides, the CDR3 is TGTGCCAGCAGCTCCCGGGACTACGGTTTAGCTAATGAAAAACTGTTTTTT. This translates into CASSSRDYGLANEKLFF.

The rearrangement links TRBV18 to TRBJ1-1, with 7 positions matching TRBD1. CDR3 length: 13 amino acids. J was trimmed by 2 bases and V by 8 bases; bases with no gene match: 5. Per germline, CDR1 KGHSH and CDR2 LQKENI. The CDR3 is CASADRENTEAFF. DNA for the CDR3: TGTGCCAGCGCAGACAGGGAAAACACTGAAGCTTTCTTT.

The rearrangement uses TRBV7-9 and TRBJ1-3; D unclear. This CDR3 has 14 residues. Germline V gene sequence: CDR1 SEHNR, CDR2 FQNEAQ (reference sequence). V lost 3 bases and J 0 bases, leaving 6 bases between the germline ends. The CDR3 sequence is CASSLGPSGNTIYF. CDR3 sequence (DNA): TGTGCCAGCAGCTTGGGCCCCTCTGGAAACACCATATATTTT.

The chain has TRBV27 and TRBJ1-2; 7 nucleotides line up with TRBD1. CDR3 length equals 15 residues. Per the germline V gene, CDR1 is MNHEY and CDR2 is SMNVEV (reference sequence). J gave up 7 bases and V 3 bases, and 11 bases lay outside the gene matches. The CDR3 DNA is TGTGCCAGCAGTTTTTACGACAGGGTAAATTCTGGCTACACCTTC. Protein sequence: CASSFYDRVNSGYTF.